This entry features one TCR beta chain sequence. The sample belongs to a study of blood T cell repertoires in COVID-19. Study-wide context: Acute and convalescent COVID-19 samples came from the United States, Italy and Spain. Nucleic acid was either cDNA or gDNA, and it came from T cells, B-cell-depleted T cells, or PBMCs.

In the authors' methods: Estimation of nucleated cell counts relied on the amplification of reference gene primers. Using immunoSEQ multiplex PCR, the repertoire was profiled, and TCRdb retains in-frame clones only, with some absent. The V and J calls and clone size were taken over from that table, and D and trimming were inferred from the DNA. The table has 310,000 or so clones, roughly 90% seen once. This CDR3 has 14 residues. Looked up from germline, CDR1 is KGHSH and CDR2 is LQKENI. V lost 3 bases, J lost 1 base, and 9 bases lay in between. This receptor was identified in a man younger than 35 who had recovered from COVID-19. The sample comprised peripheral blood. The J gene is TRBJ2-5, the V gene TRBV18; D perhaps matches TRBD1 (6 bases). This CDR3 reads CASSPGQIQETQYF. CDR3 nucleotide sequence: TGTGCCAGCTCACCCGGACAGATCCAAGAGACCCAGTACTTC.